Below, 25 T cell receptor beta chains from the same sample are listed, as sequenced in a study of blood T cell repertoires in COVID-19. Profiled with immunoSEQ multiplex PCR; TCRdb holds only in-frame clones, not every one. Of 320,000 or so clones listed, roughly 87% are singletons. Sequenced: PBMCs or T cells enriched from blood (not recorded which). The receptors shown here come from a woman aged 25 to 39 who had recovered from COVID-19.

V is TRBV5-1 and J is TRBJ1-3; unclear D gene. From germline, CDR1 is SGHRS and CDR2 YFSETQ. Trimming stripped 0 bases from V and 6 bases from J, with 19 bases between. The CDR3 has 17 amino acids. The CDR3 spells CASSLAPSGVVENTIYF. DNA for the CDR3: TGCGCCAGCAGCTTGGCCCCCAGCGGGGTAGTGGAAAACACCATATATTTT.

The genes are TRBV4-3 and TRBJ1-3; TRBD1 is a possible D gene (6 bases). The CDR3 consists of 16 residues. Germline V lookup: CDR1 LGHNA, CDR2 YSLEER. Deletions cut 3 bases from V and 2 bases from J, with 14 bases between. The CDR3 coding sequence is TGCGCCAGCAGCCAGAGCTTCGGGGACACTGGAAACACCATATATTTT. This sequence encodes CASSQSFGDTGNTIYF.

The rearrangement joins TRBV6-2 or TRBV6-3 to TRBJ1-3, with 9 bases matching TRBD1. The CDR3 is 18 residues long. The J segment lost 0 bases and the V segment lost 4 bases, leaving 10 bases of the junction unmatched. Germline V lookup: CDR1 MNHEY, CDR2 SVGEGT. This CDR3 is CASSWPGQGAHSGNTIYF. The CDR3, as DNA: TGTGCCAGCAGTTGGCCGGGACAGGGAGCCCACTCTGGAAACACCATATATTTT.

The chain is built from TRBV28 and TRBJ1-2, with D possibly being TRBD1 (6 bases). This CDR3 has 10 amino acids. The ends were cut back, 9 bases at V and 4 bases at J, with 6 bases in the middle. Germline V gives CDR1 MDHEN, CDR2 SYDVKM. The CDR3 nucleotides are TGTGCCAGAGGGGGCTATGGCTACACCTTC. Translating gives CARGGYGYTF.

The chain combines TRBV11-2 with TRBJ1-4; TRBD1 aligns across 9 bases. The CDR3 is 14 amino acids. Germline V gene sequence: CDR1 SGHAT, CDR2 FQNNGV. V was clipped by 5 bases and J by 7 bases; unmatched bases: 5. CDR3: CASSPGQGSEKLFF. DNA for the CDR3: TGTGCCAGCAGCCCCGGACAGGGGAGTGAAAAACTGTTTTTT.

The chain joins TRBV7-9 to TRBJ2-3, with D perhaps assigned TRBD1 or TRBD2 (5 bases each). The CDR3 length is 11 residues. CDR1 is SEHNR, CDR2 FQNEAQ, per germline (reference sequence). V lost 5 bases to trimming and J lost 9 bases, with 9 bases between them. The CDR3 protein is CASSLEGTQYF. CDR3 bases: TGTGCCAGCAGCCTAGAGGGGACGCAGTATTTT.

This clone was seen just once. The chain links TRBV28 to TRBJ2-2, with TRBD1 matching over 7 bases. The CDR3 has 13 residues. V lost 5 bases to trimming and J lost 6 bases; unmatched junction nucleotides: 3. Germline CDR1 reads MDHEN; CDR2 reads SYDVKM. As DNA, the CDR3 is TGTGCCAGCAGTCCGACAGGGTCCGGGGAGCTGTTTTTT. It is translated as CASSPTGSGELFF.

A few counts support this clone. The chain joins TRBV19 to TRBJ1-6; the D is unclear. CDR3 length: 14 residues. The germline gives CDR1 LNHDA, CDR2 SQIVND (reference sequence). The V and J ends lost 1 base and 9 bases respectively, with 10 bases between them. The CDR3 loop reads CASSIVRGGSPLHF. CDR3 DNA: TGTGCCAGTAGTATAGTTCGAGGAGGTTCACCCCTCCACTTT.

The V call is TRBV19, the J call TRBJ2-3, with TRBD2 matching 8 bases. The CDR3 is 17 amino acids. The ends lost 0 bases at V and 4 bases at J; junction bases unmatched: 9. The germline CDR1 and CDR2 sequences are LNHDA and SQIVND (reference sequence). CDR3 nucleotides: TGTGCCAGTAGTATAGACGGGGGGGTAGGTGTTGCAGATACGCAGTATTTT. Its protein is CASSIDGGVGVADTQYF.

The chain carries TRBV18 and TRBJ1-1, with 8 bases fitting TRBD1. The J segment lost 3 bases and the V segment lost 3 bases, leaving 9 bases of the junction unmatched. The CDR3 is made up of 16 amino acids. In germline, CDR1 is KGHSH, CDR2 LQKENI. CDR3 coding DNA: TGTGCCAGCTCACCTACTCTCGACAGGGGCTACACTGAAGCTTTCTTT. Translation gives CASSPTLDRGYTEAFF. Complete variable domain (other parts from reference TRBV18 and TRBJ1-1): NAGVMQNPRHLVRRRGQEARLRCSPMKGHSHVYWYRQLPEEGLKFMVYLQKENIIDESGMPKERFSAEFPKEGPSILRIQQVVRGDSAAYFCASSPTLDRGYTEAFFGQGTRLTVV.

The chain recombines TRBV28 with TRBJ1-2; 9 bases map to TRBD1. Germline CDR1 reads MDHEN; CDR2 reads SYDVKM. The V gene end was trimmed by 7 bases and the J gene end by 5 bases; junction bases not matched to a gene: 11. The CDR3 runs to 15 residues. The CDR3 DNA reads TGTGCCAGCACCTTGGGACAGGGAGTCTGGTATGGCTACACCTTC. This encodes CASTLGQGVWYGYTF.

Concerning this clone: The same CDR3 can be traced to other DNA sequences in this sample. The chain links TRBV30 to TRBJ2-7, with 8 bases lining up with TRBD1. The CDR3 has 11 amino acids. Germline CDR1 GTSNPN, CDR2 SVGIG (reference sequence). V was pared by 7 bases and J by 4 bases, with 3 bases of the junction left unmatched. The CDR3: CASTGGYEQYF. The CDR3 nucleotides read TGTGCCTCAACAGGGGGTTACGAGCAGTACTTC.

The chain has TRBV5-6 and TRBJ2-3; D perhaps matches TRBD2 (6 bases). This CDR3 has 13 amino acids. CDR1 and CDR2 from the germline V gene are SGHDT and YYEEEE. Trimming left V 4 bases short and J 5 bases short, with 11 bases between. DNA for the CDR3: TGTGCCAGCAGCACGGTCGGGGGAGATACGCAGTATTTT. Translation: CASSTVGGDTQYF.

The J gene is TRBJ2-1, the V gene TRBV27; D possibly corresponds to TRBD2 (6 bases). Germline loops: CDR1 MNHEY, CDR2 SMNVEV (reference sequence). The CDR3 length is 16 residues. The ends were cut back, 0 bases at V and 5 bases at J, with 14 bases in the middle. The DNA for the CDR3 is TGTGCCAGCAGTTTATCGTCGGGGGAGGTCCACAATGAGCAGTTCTTC. As protein: CASSLSSGEVHNEQFF.

The chain couples TRBV9 to TRBJ2-3, with 9 positions matching TRBD2. Trimming removed 3 bases from V and 1 base from J; junction bases left unmatched: 9. CDR1 and CDR2 from the germline V gene are SGDLS and YYNGEE. The CDR3 has 17 residues. CDR3 residues: CASSDTLAGHRTDTQYF. The CDR3 nucleotides read TGTGCCAGCAGCGACACCCTAGCGGGGCACCGCACAGATACGCAGTATTTT.

The V gene is TRBV6-5, the J gene TRBJ2-3, with a tentative D call TRBD1 (5 bases). Germline V gene sequence: CDR1 MNHEY, CDR2 SVGAGI. The CDR3 covers 14 residues. The V gene lost 4 bases and the J gene lost 0 bases, with 8 bases spanning the gap. In DNA, the CDR3 is TGTGCCAGCAGTTTGGGGCTGAGCACAGATACGCAGTATTTT. Translation gives CASSLGLSTDTQYF.

The chain links TRBV10-3 to TRBJ2-1, with 9 bases that match TRBD2. The germline V gene encodes CDR1 ENHRY and CDR2 SYGVKD. The CDR3 spans 14 residues. The CDR3 reads CASQTSGGYNEQFF. The CDR3, as DNA: TGTGCTTCCCAGACGAGCGGGGGGTACAATGAGCAGTTCTTC.

This chain links TRBV5-5 with TRBJ2-7, with 9 bases identical to TRBD1. The CDR3 is made up of 15 amino acids. After removal of 0 bases from V and 3 bases from J, the junction contained 4 bases not matched to a gene. Per the germline V gene, CDR1 is SGHKS and CDR2 is YYEKEE (reference sequence). The CDR3 reads CASSLEGTGFYEQYF. The CDR3 DNA sequence: TGTGCCAGCAGCTTGGAAGGGACAGGGTTCTACGAGCAGTACTTC.

The CDR3, as DNA: TGTGCCAGCAGTGAAGTAAGCAGGCTCAGCAGGGATACGCAGTATTTT. It is translated as CASSEVSRLSRDTQYF. The chain employs TRBV2 and TRBJ2-3; D uncertain. With 1 base removed from V and 6 bases from J, the gap between germline ends came to 17 bases. This CDR3 is built from 16 residues. Germline V CDR1 and CDR2: SNHLY, FYNNEI.

This chain uses TRBV5-1 with TRBJ1-2, with 11 bases fitting TRBD1. Trimming cost V 4 bases and J 8 bases; bases outside gene matches: 7. Germline CDR1 reads SGHRS; CDR2 reads YFSETQ. The CDR3 sequence is 14 residues long. The CDR3 spells CASSPRGQGGGYTF. The CDR3 coding sequence is TGCGCCAGCAGCCCCCGGGGACAGGGGGGCGGCTACACCTTC.

This clone was detected a few times. The chain has TRBV2 and TRBJ1-2; no firm D call. Looked up from germline, CDR1 is SNHLY and CDR2 is FYNNEI. The length of the CDR3 is 14 residues. V shed 1 base and J shed 1 base, with 7 bases lying between them. The CDR3 DNA reads TGTGCCAGCAGTGAAGTACAGCTTAACTATGGCTACACCTTC. Translating it yields CASSEVQLNYGYTF.

The chain couples TRBV6-1 to TRBJ1-5; 9 bases align to TRBD1. This CDR3 region has 18 residues. The germline V gene has CDR1 MNHNS and CDR2 SASEGT. J gave up 7 bases and V 0 bases, and 13 bases lay outside the gene matches. CDR3 in DNA: TGTGCCAGCAGTGAAGCGGGGAGTATGGGACAGGGTAACCAGCCCCAGCATTTT. Encoded protein: CASSEAGSMGQGNQPQHF.

This chain connects TRBV14 to TRBJ2-2, with D unclear. The CDR3 runs to 13 residues. With 8 bases removed from V and 1 base from J, the gap between germline ends came to 8 bases. Per germline, CDR1 SGHDN and CDR2 FVKESK. The CDR3 DNA sequence: TGTGCCAGCGCTAGAAAGAACACCGGGGAGCTGTTTTTT. This encodes CASARKNTGELFF. Drawing the rest from reference TRBV14 and TRBJ2-2, the complete variable domain is EAGVTQFPSHSVIEKGQTVTLRCDPISGHDNLYWYRRVMGKEIKFLLHFVKESKQDESGMPNNRFLAERTGGTYSTLKVQPAELEDSGVYFCASARKNTGELFFGEGSRLTVL.

The J gene is TRBJ1-1, the V gene TRBV6-1, with D perhaps matching TRBD1 (5 bases). Trimming stripped 2 bases from V and 2 bases from J, with 15 bases between. Germline V CDR1 and CDR2: MNHNS, SASEGT. The CDR3 covers 16 residues. The CDR3, as DNA: TGTGCCAGCAGTGAATTGAAAGGACGGACAAACACTGAAGCTTTCTTT. This encodes CASSELKGRTNTEAFF.

V usage is TRBV11-3 and J usage is TRBJ2-3, with TRBD1 matching 11 bases. V shed 0 bases, J shed 4 bases, and the junction held 6 bases outside the gene matches. Germline lookup yields CDR1 SGHNT and CDR2 YENEEA. This CDR3 has 17 residues. The CDR3 sequence is CASSLDPGQGAADTQYF. CDR3 DNA: TGTGCCAGCAGCTTAGATCCCGGACAGGGGGCAGCAGATACGCAGTATTTT.